The rows below give T cell receptor beta chains drawn from one sample of a study of CD8+ T cells in alopecia areata. Using immunoSEQ multiplex PCR, the repertoire was profiled, and TCRdb retains in-frame clones only, with some absent. Here the sample spans more than 90,000 clones, roughly two fifths being singletons. Sequences were obtained from CD4+ T cells sorted from blood. Receptor source: a human donor with alopecia areata. The CDR3 runs from the conserved cysteine through the conserved F or W. A D gene is named only where the DNA matches it firmly. Size values are once, few and many counts, or a class for expanded clones, and some rows have none.

clone size,J gene,V gene,D gene,CDR3 DNA,CDR3 protein
-,TRBJ2-7,TRBV29-1,-,TGCAGCGTTCCTGATCTACGCGGGTACTTC,CSVPDLRGYF
-,TRBJ2-5,TRBV5-6,TRBD2,TGTGCCAGCAGCATTCTAGCGGGAGGATCCCAAGAGACCCAGTACTTC,CASSILAGGSQETQYF
once,TRBJ1-6,TRBV6-5,-,TGTGCCAGCACCACCAGACAGTCCAATTCACCCCTCCACTTT,CASTTRQSNSPLHF
few,TRBJ2-7,TRBV29-1,-,TGCAGCGTTGGCGGTTCCTCCTACGAGCAGTACTTC,CSVGGSSYEQYF
few,TRBJ2-3,TRBV5-1,TRBD2,TGCGCCAGCAGCTCTTGGACTAGCGGCACAGATACGCAGTATTTT,CASSSWTSGTDTQYF
-,TRBJ2-7,TRBV25-1,-,TGTGCCGCCACAGGGTGCGAGCAGTACTTC,CAATGCEQYF
-,TRBJ2-5,TRBV5-4,TRBD1,TGTGCCAGCAGCTCGGACAGGACCTCCAAAGAGACCCAGTACTTC,CASSSDRTSKETQYF
-,TRBJ2-5,TRBV29-1,-,TGCAGCGTTGGAACAGACCAAGAGACCCAGTACTTC,CSVGTDQETQYF
-,TRBJ2-5,TRBV30,-,TGTGCCTGGAGTGTCGGGGAGACCCAGTACTTC,CAWSVGETQYF
-,TRBJ2-1,TRBV27,-,TGTGCCAGCAGTCCCCGGACCGGACCCTATGAGCAGTTCTTC,CASSPRTGPYEQFF
few,TRBJ1-3,TRBV29-1,-,TGCAGCGTTCTGGGGCGATCCGGGAACACCATATATTTT,CSVLGRSGNTIYF
medium-sized,TRBJ2-1,TRBV7-3,-,TGTGCCAGCAGCTTAATGGCCCCACCTGCCCATGAGCAGTTCTTC,CASSLMAPPAHEQFF
-,TRBJ2-7,TRBV7-9,TRBD1,TGTGCCAGCAGCGCAAGGGGACAGGGGTACGAGCAGTACTTC,CASSARGQGYEQYF
-,TRBJ2-1,TRBV28,-,TGTGCCAGCAGTTCTAGGCCTAATGAGCAGTTCTTC,CASSSRPNEQFF
few,TRBJ2-3,TRBV10-3,-,TGTGCCATCAGTGAGTCTTATACGCAGTATTTT,CAISESYTQYF
-,TRBJ2-3,TRBV11-2,-,TGTGCCAGCAGCTTAGGCGGACTGGATACGCAGTATTTT,CASSLGGLDTQYF
few,TRBJ2-4,TRBV9,-,TGTGCCAGCAGCGCTCAGACAAACCAGAACATTCAGTACTTC,CASSAQTNQNIQYF
few,TRBJ1-6,TRBV5-4,-,TGTGCCAGCAGCTTGGGTAACGGCGTCGGTAATTCACCCCTCCACTTT,CASSLGNGVGNSPLHF
-,TRBJ2-3,TRBV30,TRBD2,TGTGCCTGGAGTCCCAGCGGGAGGGAAGATACGCAGTATTTT,CAWSPSGREDTQYF
few,TRBJ1-5,TRBV30,-,TGTGCCTGGACTAAGACAGGATCCAATCAGCCCCAGCATTTT,CAWTKTGSNQPQHF
-,TRBJ1-2,TRBV28,TRBD1,TGTGCCAGCAGTTCAAGTCAGGGGGGCTATGGCTACACCTTC,CASSSSQGGYGYTF
-,TRBJ2-3,TRBV7-2,TRBD2,TGTGCCAGCAGCCAGGGACTAGCAACGGATACGCAGTATTTT,CASSQGLATDTQYF
few,TRBJ2-7,TRBV6-6,-,TGTGCCAGCAGTTATCAGGCAGGGGGGGCCTACGAGCAGTACTTC,CASSYQAGGAYEQYF
few,TRBJ2-5,TRBV5-6,-,TGTGCCAGCAGCTATCAAGAGACCCAGTACTTC,CASSYQETQYF
-,TRBJ2-1,TRBV20-1,-,TGCAGTGCCACACTTGAGTCATCATTCTTC,CSATLESSFF
-,TRBJ2-2,TRBV7-2,TRBD1,TGTGCCAGCAGCCCAAAGAGGACAGGGGCGTTCACCGGGGAGCTGTTTTTT,CASSPKRTGAFTGELFF
-,TRBJ1-1,TRBV30,-,TGTGCCTGGAGTCGGGCTCGGGAGTCTAGAACTGAAGCTTTCTTT,CAWSRARESRTEAFF
few,TRBJ2-7,TRBV5-1,TRBD2,TGCGCCAGCAGCGCCGGGACTAGCGACTCCTACGAGCAGTACTTC,CASSAGTSDSYEQYF
-,TRBJ2-3,TRBV6-5,-,TGTGCCAGCAGTTCCCTGACTAAACACACAGATACGCAGTATTTT,CASSSLTKHTDTQYF
-,TRBJ1-1,TRBV7-2,-,TGTGCCAGCAGCTTACAGGGCCTGAACACTGAAGCTTTCTTT,CASSLQGLNTEAFF
-,TRBJ2-7,TRBV30,-,TGTGCCTGGGGTAAGCCGCCGGCCTCCTACGAGCAGTACTTC,CAWGKPPASYEQYF
few,TRBJ2-1,TRBV29-1,-,TGCAGCGTTGTTAGGGGACACGATGAGCAGTTCTTC,CSVVRGHDEQFF
-,TRBJ2-1,TRBV2,TRBD2,TGTGCCAGCAGTGAAGGTGGGGCCCAGCGGGGGTACAATGAGCAGTTCTTC,CASSEGGAQRGYNEQFF
-,TRBJ2-7,TRBV29-1,-,TGCAGCGTTGTGTTCCCCGGGGAACCCTACGAGCAGTACTTC,CSVVFPGEPYEQYF
-,TRBJ2-1,TRBV6-1,-,TGTGCCAGCAGTTCTAAGAGTCGGGGCAATGAGCAGTTCTTC,CASSSKSRGNEQFF
-,TRBJ2-3,TRBV9,-,TGTGCCAGCAGCGACGACGTGTCTAGCACAGATACGCAGTATTTT,CASSDDVSSTDTQYF
-,TRBJ2-3,TRBV6-5,-,TGTGCCAGCAGTCCCGACGGCACAGATACGCAGTATTTT,CASSPDGTDTQYF
few,TRBJ2-7,TRBV29-1,-,TGCAGCGTTGCCCGCTCGGGGAGGAACGAGCAGTACTTC,CSVARSGRNEQYF
-,TRBJ1-3,TRBV29-1,-,TGCAGCGTTGAGATCTCTGGAAACACCATATATTTT,CSVEISGNTIYF